These T cell receptor beta chains were read from a single sample in a study of T cell responses to AZD1222 COVID-19 vaccine. Some clones are missing from TCRdb's copy, which holds only in-frame ones; the method was immunoSEQ multiplex PCR. The sample has 90,000 to 130,000 clones, about nine tenths seen once. This sample comprised peripheral blood, obtained on day 0 of AZD1222 vaccination. These receptors all come from an adult in good health. Both conserved end residues are part of each CDR3. Each record gives: V gene, J gene, CDR3 protein.

>TRBV5-5|TRBJ1-5
CASSKGENQPQHF
>TRBV20-1|TRBJ2-7
CSANDATSGIYEQYF
>TRBV19|TRBJ2-6
CASRSRGRAGAFSGANVLTF
>TRBV4-1|TRBJ1-1
CASTSRQDWNTEAFF
>TRBV14|TRBJ1-1
CASSQGYALGGAFF
>TRBV5-1|TRBJ2-5
CASSLAVREETQYF
>TRBV5-1|TRBJ2-7
CASSLEKSNYEQYF
>TRBV5-4|TRBJ2-1
CASSSPGLAGYEQFF
>TRBV30|TRBJ1-2
CAWSGYTIGGYTF
>TRBV2|TRBJ1-6
CASMNPGFGQSGPPLHF
>TRBV24-1|TRBJ2-1
CATSDKLAGSHNEQFF
>TRBV5-4|TRBJ1-6
CASSLDQGSPLHF
>TRBV5-1|TRBJ2-2
CASSPPTLEIGELFF
>TRBV10-3|TRBJ1-4
CAKDQLTEEKLFF
>TRBV29-1|TRBJ1-1
CSVAPRAHTEAFF
>TRBV27|TRBJ1-2
CASSLGGDGSYGYTF
>TRBV29-1|TRBJ2-7
CSGLTGGTYEQYF
>TRBV7-9|TRBJ2-2
CANRGPMNTGELFF
>TRBV9|TRBJ1-2
CASGASLNRGGYTF
>TRBV11-2|TRBJ1-1
CASSPNRDRACVF
>TRBV30|TRBJ1-5
CAWRGTPNQPQHF
>TRBV5-1|TRBJ2-1
CASSLWAGGGNEQFF
>TRBV18|TRBJ2-7
CASSATRDISYEQYF
>TRBV6-6|TRBJ2-7
CASSYSAGGAEQYF
>TRBV11-3|TRBJ2-5
CASSPGLRAQETQYF
>TRBV5-5|TRBJ2-3
CASSLQTEDTQYF
>TRBV6-5|TRBJ2-5
CASRNQDSRETQYF
>TRBV27|TRBJ1-1
CASSKYRTEMNTEAFF
>TRBV11-3|TRBJ2-1
CASSLGGPLTTEQFF
>TRBV28|TRBJ1-2
CASSLFGTGNYGYTF
>TRBV7-9|TRBJ1-2
CASSLAGSLDYGYTF
>TRBV18|TRBJ1-4
CASSPPLLGASYFEKLFF
>TRBV13|TRBJ1-2
CASRSYNREPNYGYTF
>TRBV14|TRBJ1-5
CASSRRDQPQHF
>TRBV7-9|TRBJ2-7
CASSPTFVGFSYEQYF
>TRBV19|TRBJ2-2
CASNSKWVSGELFF
>TRBV5-5|TRBJ2-2
CASNRQGGTGELFF
>TRBV7-9|TRBJ2-3
CASSKILAGVTDTQYF
>TRBV5-1|TRBJ1-5
CASSLGSGGNQPQHF
>TRBV2|TRBJ2-1
CASRSDRASYNEQFF
>TRBV18|TRBJ1-2
CASSPGFREGGYTF
>TRBV9|TRBJ1-1
CASSVLQGRTEAFF
>TRBV28|TRBJ2-7
CASGVGGVRSYEQYF
>TRBV7-8|TRBJ1-3
CASTPLRAGNTIYF